This entry lists 20 T cell receptor beta chains sequenced from one sample in a study of blood T cell repertoires in COVID-19. Measured with immunoSEQ multiplex PCR; TCRdb has only the in-frame clones, and not every one. The sample contains roughly 130,000 clones, roughly 85% of which appear only once. The sequenced material came from peripheral blood. The receptors stem from a man in his 60s with acute or convalescent COVID-19.

The chain joins TRBV28 to TRBJ1-2; D is unclear. The V gene's germline CDR1 is MDHEN and CDR2 SYDVKM. Trimming stripped 7 bases from V and 7 bases from J, with 19 bases between. There are 14 residues in the CDR3. The CDR3: CASTPPGRIGGYTF. As DNA, the CDR3 is TGTGCCAGCACCCCACCCGGCAGGATTGGTGGCTACACCTTC.

The V call is TRBV29-1, the J call TRBJ2-7; D not certain. CDR1 and CDR2 from the germline V gene are SQVTM and ANQGSEA. The CDR3 is 9 residues long. Trimming shortened V by 8 bases and J by 3 bases, and 5 bases separated the two germline ends. CDR3: CSPRYEQYF. The DNA for the CDR3 is TGCAGCCCCCGCTACGAGCAGTACTTC.

This chain connects TRBV10-3 to TRBJ1-3; D gene ambiguous. This CDR3 region has 14 residues. Trimming stripped 2 bases from V and 4 bases from J, with 9 bases between. The V gene's germline CDR1 is ENHRY and CDR2 SYGVKD. For the CDR3, the DNA is TGTGCCATCAGTGAGGCAACAGAGGGAAACACCATATATTTT. The encoded protein is CAISEATEGNTIYF.

In DNA, the CDR3 is TGTGCCAGCAGGCTTCCAGACACATCTTTAAATCAGCCCCAGCATTTT. Amino acids: CASRLPDTSLNQPQHF. V and J are TRBV28 and TRBJ1-5; the D is unclear. This CDR3 spans 16 amino acids. Germline V gives CDR1 MDHEN, CDR2 SYDVKM. Between the trimmed V and J ends, which lost 6 bases and 4 bases, there was a span of 19 bases.

The chain employs TRBV3-1 (or the pseudogene TRBV3-2) and TRBJ1-2; possible D gene TRBD1, 5 bases. CDR3 length: 15 residues. In germline, CDR1 is LGHDT, CDR2 YNNKEL (reference sequence). V was pared by 1 base and J by 0 bases, with 9 bases between. CDR3 nucleotides: TGTGCCAGCAGCCAAGGACAGCAAGCTAACTATGGCTACACCTTC. Translation: CASSQGQQANYGYTF.

The V and J genes are TRBV9 and TRBJ2-2; D is unclear. V gave up 4 bases and J gave up 6 bases, with 13 bases separating them. The CDR3 totals 14 residues. Per germline, CDR1 SGDLS and CDR2 YYNGEE. CDR3 in DNA: TGTGCCAGCAGCCCTCGCCTAGATCCCGGGGAGCTGTTTTTT. It specifies CASSPRLDPGELFF.

The chain is built from TRBV19 and TRBJ1-5, with D possibly matching TRBD1 (6 bases). The CDR3 is 14 amino acids. Looked up from germline, CDR1 is LNHDA and CDR2 is SQIVND (reference sequence). V shed 3 bases and J shed 6 bases, with 12 bases lying between them. CDR3 region: CASSISQGPQPQHF. As DNA, the CDR3 is TGTGCCAGTAGTATCTCACAGGGCCCTCAGCCCCAGCATTTT.

V is TRBV7-6 and J is TRBJ2-1; 14 nucleotides match TRBD2. This CDR3 has 15 residues. J lost 6 bases, V lost 5 bases, and 3 bases had no gene match. CDR1 is SGHVS, CDR2 FNYEAQ, per germline. DNA of the CDR3: TGTGCCAGCAGCCTGGGACTAGCGGGAGTCAATGAGCAGTTCTTC. Amino acid sequence: CASSLGLAGVNEQFF. Combining the CDR3 with reference TRBV7-6 and TRBJ2-1 gives the whole variable domain GAGVSQSPRYKVTKRGQDVALRCDPISGHVSLYWYRQALGQGPEFLTYFNYEAQQDKSGLPNDRFSAERPEGSISTLTIQRTEQRDSAMYRCASSLGLAGVNEQFFGPGTRLTVL.

The chain couples TRBV24-1 to TRBJ1-2, with 10 bases matching TRBD1. The CDR3 is 16 amino acids. The trim removed 4 bases at V and 4 bases at J, leaving 8 bases unmatched. In germline, CDR1 is KGHDR, CDR2 SFDVKD. The CDR3, as DNA: TGTGCCACCAGTGACCCGTCGACAGGGGGCCTCTATGGCTACACCTTC. Amino acids: CATSDPSTGGLYGYTF.

This clone came up once. J is TRBJ2-1 and V is TRBV29-1; TRBD1 matches at 9 bases. CDR1 is SQVTM and CDR2 is ANQGSEA in the germline V gene. V was pared by 6 bases and J by 6 bases, with 3 bases of the junction left unmatched. The CDR3 is made up of 12 amino acids. CDR3 DNA: TGCAGCGTGTCGACAGGGGGCAATGAGCAGTTCTTC. Its protein product is CSVSTGGNEQFF.

This clone was seen more than once but under ten times. The chain recombines TRBV11-1 with TRBJ2-7; TRBD2 matches 7 bases. The CDR3 is 16 amino acids. With 1 base clipped from V and 0 bases from J, the junction kept 6 bases outside the gene matches. CDR1 is SGHAT and CDR2 is FQDESV in the germline V gene (reference sequence). The CDR3 here is CASSLVAGRSSYEQYF. CDR3 coding DNA: TGTGCCAGCAGCTTAGTAGCGGGCCGTAGCTCCTACGAGCAGTACTTC.

This clone was detected ten times or more. V and J are TRBV10-3 and TRBJ2-2, with TRBD2 matching 7 bases. V gave up 6 bases and J gave up 7 bases; unmatched junction bases: 17. Germline V gene lookup returns CDR1 ENHRY and CDR2 SYGVKD. The CDR3 sequence is 17 residues long. In nucleotides, the CDR3 is TGTGCCATCAGCTTACGACTAGCCCCTTGGGATGGCGGGGAGCTGTTTTTT. It yields the protein CAISLRLAPWDGGELFF.

The V call is TRBV24-1, the J call TRBJ1-2; D not certain. CDR3 length: 12 residues. Germline values: CDR1 KGHDR, CDR2 SFDVKD. Trimming pared 0 bases from V and 11 bases from J, leaving 9 bases between. The CDR3, as DNA: TGTGCCACCAGTGATTTGCGGGGTGTGTACACCTTC. It codes for CATSDLRGVYTF.

The V and J genes are TRBV2 and TRBJ1-2; D is uncertain. V was shortened by 6 bases and J by 6 bases, with 14 bases between the two germline ends. The CDR3 is made up of 13 amino acids. The germline gives CDR1 SNHLY, CDR2 FYNNEI. Here the CDR3 DNA reads TGTGCCAGCAGGCCGGAGCCCATCCATGGCTACACCTTC. As protein: CASRPEPIHGYTF.

The chain couples TRBV24-1 to TRBJ2-1; 13 bases align to TRBD2. V was pared by 7 bases and J by 2 bases, with 4 bases of the junction left unmatched. Germline loops: CDR1 KGHDR, CDR2 SFDVKD. There are 16 residues in the CDR3. CDR3 sequence: CATSRTSGSPYNEQFF. CDR3 DNA sequence: TGTGCCACCAGCCGGACTAGCGGGAGCCCCTACAATGAGCAGTTCTTC.

The V gene is TRBV7-6, the J gene TRBJ2-2, with 7 bases identical to TRBD2. The germline gives CDR1 SGHVS, CDR2 FNYEAQ. V shed 5 bases and J 5 bases; nucleotides not matched to a gene: 11. This CDR3 spans 16 amino acids. CDR3 in DNA: TGTGCCAGCAGCCCGGGACTAATTATGGGGACCGGGGAGCTGTTTTTT. Protein: CASSPGLIMGTGELFF.

The chain uses TRBV9 and TRBJ1-1; D is uncertain. V was trimmed by 1 base and J by 1 base, leaving 5 bases between them. The CDR3 is made up of 13 amino acids. Looked up from germline, CDR1 is SGDLS and CDR2 is YYNGEE. The CDR3: CASSVSWNTEAFF. CDR3 in DNA: TGTGCCAGCAGCGTAAGCTGGAACACTGAAGCTTTCTTT.

V is TRBV25-1 and J is TRBJ1-4; TRBD1 might be the D (5 bases). Trimming cost V 2 bases and J 8 bases, with 12 bases left between them. The CDR3 length is 14 residues. Germline V CDR1 and CDR2: MGHDK, SYGVNS. The CDR3 DNA reads as TGTGCCAGCAGTGAAGGTCAGGGCTGGGAAAAACTGTTTTTT. This gives the protein CASSEGQGWEKLFF. The complete variable domain, with remaining parts taken from reference TRBV25-1 and TRBJ1-4, reads EADIYQTPRYLVIGTGKKITLECSQTMGHDKMYWYQQDPGMELHLIHYSYGVNSTEKGDLSSESTVSRIRTEHFPLTLESARPSHTSQYLCASSEGQGWEKLFFGSGTQLSVL.

V is TRBV30 and J is TRBJ2-2; 8 nucleotides line up with TRBD2. The germline CDR1 and CDR2 sequences are GTSNPN and SVGIG (reference sequence). The CDR3 runs 15 residues. J was trimmed by 4 bases and V by 3 bases; bases with no gene match: 7. The CDR3 region is CAWRRGAGGTGELFF. The CDR3 DNA follows: TGTGCCTGGAGAAGGGGCGCGGGAGGCACCGGGGAGCTGTTTTTT. Full variable domain (rest looked up from reference TRBV30 and TRBJ2-2): SQTIHQWPATLVQPVGSPLSLECTVEGTSNPNLYWYRQAAGRGLQLLFYSVGIGQISSEVPQNLSASRPQDRQFILSSKKLLLSDSGFYLCAWRRGAGGTGELFFGEGSRLTVL.

The chain couples TRBV7-9 to TRBJ1-5; D is undetermined. V lost 5 bases to trimming and J lost 0 bases, with 5 bases between them. Germline CDR1 is SEHNR and CDR2 is FQNEAQ (reference sequence). This CDR3 region has 13 residues. The CDR3 bases are TGTGCCAGCAGCCCAAATAGCAATCAGCCCCAGCATTTT. It specifies CASSPNSNQPQHF.